These 30 T cell receptor beta chains share one sample of origin, sequenced in a study of blood T cell repertoires in COVID-19. The assay was immunoSEQ multiplex PCR, and TCRdb's table has in-frame clones only and misses some. The table lists about 170,000 clones, roughly 85% of them singletons, with 19% in the top ten. The source material was PBMCs or T cells enriched from blood (not recorded which). All receptors come from a woman between 65 and 79 years old in a cohort exposed to, infected with or recovered from COVID-19 (not recorded which).

This chain links TRBV21-1 with TRBJ2-1; the table's D call TRBD1 went unverified against the DNA. TRBV21-1 is labeled a pseudogene. This CDR3 has 20 residues. In DNA form, the CDR3 reads TGTGCCAGCAGCTCCCGAGAAACAGGGGGAACCCCGATTATGCACAATGAGCAGTTCTTC. It encodes CASSSRETGGTPIMHNEQFF.

The chain couples TRBV27 to TRBJ1-3, with no clear D. V was shortened by 5 bases and J by 4 bases, with 9 bases between the two germline ends. CDR1 and CDR2 from the germline V gene are MNHEY and SMNVEV (reference sequence). The CDR3 is 13 residues long. Here the CDR3 DNA reads TGTGCCAGCAGTCCGAGGCGCGGAAACACCATATATTTT. Its protein is CASSPRRGNTIYF.

In this sample, this clone turned up a few times. The chain carries TRBV20-1 and TRBJ2-5, with 7 bases identical to TRBD1. V gave up 3 bases and J gave up 0 bases; unmatched junction bases: 7. Per germline, CDR1 DFQATT and CDR2 SNEGSKA (reference sequence). The CDR3 is 15 residues long. The CDR3 bases are TGCAGTGCTAGTCGGGACAGAAGGTACCAAGAGACCCAGTACTTC. It codes for CSASRDRRYQETQYF.

The chain links TRBV9 to TRBJ2-1; 10 bases align to TRBD2. J was trimmed by 8 bases and V by 3 bases; bases with no gene match: 17. CDR3 length: 18 residues. The germline V gene has CDR1 SGDLS and CDR2 YYNGEE. The CDR3 DNA reads as TGTGCCAGCAGCGCGTCCGGGACTAGCGCACGCCGTCCCGATGAGCAGTTCTTC. Its translation: CASSASGTSARRPDEQFF.

V gene TRBV6-5 combines with J gene TRBJ1-4, with D tentatively TRBD1 (5 bases). CDR3 length equals 14 residues. Germline V lookup: CDR1 MNHEY, CDR2 SVGAGI. Trimming left V 8 bases short and J 8 bases short, with 18 bases between. Here the CDR3 DNA reads TGTGCCAGCCTTCGGGGGAGCGCAGGGGAAAAACTGTTTTTT. Its translation is CASLRGSAGEKLFF.

The chain carries TRBV10-3 and TRBJ1-6, with 8 bases identical to TRBD1. The length of the CDR3 is 15 residues. The V segment lost 3 bases and the J segment 4 bases; nucleotides outside the gene matches: 2. Germline-derived CDR1 and CDR2 are ENHRY and SYGVKD. As DNA, the CDR3 is TGTGCCATCAGTGAAGGGGACAGGTATAATTCACCCCTCCACTTT. This gives the protein CAISEGDRYNSPLHF.

J is TRBJ2-7 and V is TRBV7-9, with TRBD1 matching 7 bases. V lost 5 bases to trimming and J lost 2 bases; unmatched junction nucleotides: 6. This CDR3 is built from 14 residues. Germline V lookup: CDR1 SEHNR, CDR2 FQNEAQ (reference sequence). CDR3 nucleotides: TGTGCCAGCAGCCCATACAGGGGAACCTACGAGCAGTACTTC. It yields the protein CASSPYRGTYEQYF.

The sample holds one count of this clone. The gene calls are TRBV10-3 and TRBJ1-3; D might be TRBD1 (6 bases). The V end was cut by 3 bases, the J end by 6 bases, with 18 bases between. This CDR3 is 16 amino acids long. Germline CDR1 is ENHRY and CDR2 is SYGVKD. The CDR3 nucleotides read TGTGCCATCAGTGACCCCCCGGGGTCAGGGGAAAACACCATATATTTT. Protein product: CAISDPPGSGENTIYF.

V and J are TRBV18 and TRBJ2-2, with D possibly being TRBD1 (5 bases). V lost 3 bases and J lost 7, with 15 bases in between. CDR1 is KGHSH, CDR2 LQKENI, per germline. This CDR3 contains 15 residues. CDR3 bases: TGTGCCAGCTCACCCCAACGACAGTCCATCGGGGAGCTGTTTTTT. This codes for CASSPQRQSIGELFF.

This clone was found once. This chain joins TRBV27 and TRBJ2-1, with 12 bases fitting TRBD2. The trim removed 6 bases at V and 2 bases at J, leaving 8 bases unmatched. Germline CDR1 is MNHEY and CDR2 is SMNVEV (reference sequence). This CDR3 is 17 amino acids long. The CDR3 loop reads CASSPRRTSGAYNEQFF. The CDR3 bases are TGTGCCAGCAGCCCCCGGAGGACTAGCGGGGCCTACAATGAGCAGTTCTTC.

The V call is TRBV7-2, the J call TRBJ1-2; 8 bases are a match to TRBD1. Germline CDR1 reads SGHTA; CDR2 reads FQGNSA. V lost 2 bases to trimming and J lost 8 bases; unmatched junction nucleotides: 7. The CDR3 is 14 residues long. The CDR3, as DNA: TGTGCCAGCAGCTTATTTTCCAGGGGGCAAGGCTACACCTTC. It specifies CASSLFSRGQGYTF.

The chain carries TRBV19 and TRBJ2-1, with 7 bases that match TRBD2. This CDR3 comprises 14 residues. V lost 3 bases to trimming and J lost 4 bases; unmatched junction nucleotides: 3. The germline CDR1 and CDR2 sequences are LNHDA and SQIVND (reference sequence). CDR3 region: CASSIRGLYNEQFF. Written as DNA, the CDR3 is TGTGCCAGTAGTATCCGGGGACTATACAATGAGCAGTTCTTC.

This chain joins TRBV7-3 and TRBJ2-2, with a tentative D call TRBD1 (6 bases). This CDR3 region has 16 residues. V was pared by 5 bases and J by 0 bases, with 13 bases between. Germline V gene lookup returns CDR1 SGHTA and CDR2 FQGTGA. Here the CDR3 reads CASSLQTGPNTGELFF. CDR3 bases: TGTGCCAGCAGCCTCCAGACAGGCCCGAACACCGGGGAGCTGTTTTTT.

This clone was detected once. The CDR3 spells CASSQDLRRESNEQFF. The CDR3 region has the DNA TGCGCCAGCAGCCAAGACCTGAGGCGGGAGTCGAATGAGCAGTTCTTC. This chain links TRBV4-3 with TRBJ2-1; 7 nucleotides agree with TRBD2. This CDR3 has 16 amino acids. V was clipped by 0 bases and J by 7 bases; unmatched bases: 9. Germline V gene sequence: CDR1 LGHNA, CDR2 YSLEER.

The chain is built from TRBV10-3 and TRBJ2-3; 10 bases map to TRBD2. J lost 3 bases, V lost 4 bases, and 7 bases had no gene match. The germline CDR1 and CDR2 sequences are ENHRY and SYGVKD. The CDR3 is made up of 16 amino acids. CDR3 loop: CAISALAGAATDTQYF. The CDR3 DNA reads TGTGCCATCAGTGCTCTAGCGGGAGCGGCAACAGATACGCAGTATTTT.

Only a few counts were recorded for this clone. The chain recombines TRBV14 with TRBJ1-1; no reliable D call. Germline values: CDR1 SGHDN, CDR2 FVKESK. The CDR3 sequence is 13 residues long. V lost 3 bases, J lost 0 bases, and 5 bases lay in between. The CDR3 nucleotides are TGTGCCAGCAGCCAGCACTTGAACACTGAAGCTTTCTTT. Residues: CASSQHLNTEAFF. The complete variable domain, with remaining parts taken from reference TRBV14 and TRBJ1-1, reads EAGVTQFPSHSVIEKGQTVTLRCDPISGHDNLYWYRRVMGKEIKFLLHFVKESKQDESGMPNNRFLAERTGGTYSTLKVQPAELEDSGVYFCASSQHLNTEAFFGQGTRLTVV.

This sequence joins TRBV7-2 and TRBJ2-7, with 8 bases lining up with TRBD1. Losses at the gene ends were 3 bases for V and 1 base for J; bases not matched to a gene: 5. Germline-derived CDR1 and CDR2 are SGHTA and FQGNSA. The CDR3 runs to 15 residues. DNA of the CDR3: TGTGCCAGCAGCTTCCAGGGGGCCCAATCCTACGAGCAGTACTTC. It translates to CASSFQGAQSYEQYF.

The V and J genes are TRBV2 and TRBJ2-3; 11 bases map to TRBD1. V shed 7 bases, J shed 5 bases, and the junction held 8 bases outside the gene matches. Per germline, CDR1 SNHLY and CDR2 FYNNEI. The CDR3 contains 15 residues. DNA of the CDR3: TGTGCCAGCACCCGGGACAGGGGGACGATAGATACGCAGTATTTT. It specifies CASTRDRGTIDTQYF.

In DNA, the CDR3 is TGCAGCGTGAGGACACCCCCCTCCTACGAGCAGTACTTC. It codes for CSVRTPPSYEQYF. V usage is TRBV29-1 and J usage is TRBJ2-7; D might be TRBD1 (5 bases). Germline V gene lookup returns CDR1 SQVTM and CDR2 ANQGSEA. V was pared by 6 bases and J by 0 bases, with 12 bases between. This CDR3 spans 13 amino acids.

The genes are TRBV18 and TRBJ1-5; maybe TRBD1 (6 bases). V shed 1 base and J shed 1 base, with 11 bases lying between them. Germline V gene sequence: CDR1 KGHSH, CDR2 LQKENI. The CDR3 is made up of 16 amino acids. The CDR3 here is CASSPLGAGSNQPQHF. The CDR3 DNA reads as TGTGCCAGCTCACCACTGGGGGCGGGCAGCAATCAGCCCCAGCATTTT. The full variable domain, in which reference TRBV18 and TRBJ1-5 provide the parts outside the CDR3, is NAGVMQNPRHLVRRRGQEARLRCSPMKGHSHVYWYRQLPEEGLKFMVYLQKENIIDESGMPKERFSAEFPKEGPSILRIQQVVRGDSAAYFCASSPLGAGSNQPQHFGDGTRLSIL.

The V and J genes are TRBV28 and TRBJ2-6; D remains unclear. The ends were cut back, 9 bases at V and 4 bases at J, with 10 bases in the middle. CDR1 and CDR2 from the germline V gene are MDHEN and SYDVKM. The CDR3 runs to 13 residues. The chain's CDR3 is CASNLRGANVLTF. CDR3 bases: TGTGCCAGTAACCTACGGGGGGCCAACGTCCTGACTTTC.

The V and J genes are TRBV27 and TRBJ2-1, with 7 bases fitting TRBD2. The V gene end was trimmed by 3 bases and the J gene end by 9 bases; junction bases not matched to a gene: 5. Per germline, CDR1 MNHEY and CDR2 SMNVEV (reference sequence). The CDR3 sequence is 13 residues long. Written as DNA, the CDR3 is TGTGCCAGCAGTTTCGGAGCGGGATTTGAGCAGTTCTTC. Amino acid sequence: CASSFGAGFEQFF.

This chain links TRBV24-1 with TRBJ2-1; D is possibly TRBD1 (5 bases). V was trimmed by 6 bases and J by 2 bases, leaving 10 bases between them. The CDR3 runs to 14 residues. From germline, CDR1 is KGHDR and CDR2 SFDVKD. The CDR3 nucleotides read TGTGCCACCAGTTGGGGCAGGGCCTACAATGAGCAGTTCTTC. It yields the protein CATSWGRAYNEQFF.

On this clone: This sample includes further DNA sequences coding for the same CDR3. The chain joins TRBV4-1 to TRBJ1-4, with 8 bases lining up with TRBD1. V lost 4 bases and J lost 8; bases outside the gene matches: 6. Germline-derived CDR1 and CDR2 are MGHRA and YSYEKL. The CDR3 covers 14 residues. DNA for the CDR3: TGCGCCAGCAGCCGCGGACAGGGAAACGAAAAACTGTTTTTT. It is translated as CASSRGQGNEKLFF.

The CDR3 DNA reads TGTGCCAGCAGCTTCACTAGCGGGGCCAACAATGAGCAGTTCTTC. Translation: CASSFTSGANNEQFF. This chain links TRBV7-3 with TRBJ2-1; 10 nucleotides align to TRBD2. V lost 3 bases to trimming and J lost 5 bases; unmatched junction nucleotides: 4. CDR1 SGHTA and CDR2 FQGTGA come from the germline V gene. There are 15 residues in the CDR3.

The chain uses TRBV27 and TRBJ2-7, with 7 bases fitting TRBD1. The CDR3 has 15 amino acids. Germline CDR1 MNHEY, CDR2 SMNVEV (reference sequence). With 4 bases clipped from V and 3 bases from J, the junction kept 9 bases outside the gene matches. The CDR3 loop is CASSYGSQGVYEQYF. The CDR3 DNA reads as TGTGCCAGCAGTTACGGTAGCCAGGGGGTCTACGAGCAGTACTTC.

The chain links TRBV10-3 to TRBJ1-6, with D maybe TRBD1 (6 bases). Per the germline V gene, CDR1 is ENHRY and CDR2 is SYGVKD. The CDR3 is 17 residues long. The ends were cut back, 0 bases at V and 9 bases at J, with 18 bases in the middle. CDR3 in amino acids: CAISESTGPDRSSPLHF. The CDR3 DNA is TGTGCCATCAGTGAGTCAACAGGGCCGGATCGGAGTTCACCCCTCCACTTT.

CDR3 sequence reads: CASSLGQGESPQHF. CDR3 nucleotides: TGTGCCAGCAGCCTAGGACAGGGCGAAAGTCCCCAGCATTTT. V and J are TRBV7-8 and TRBJ1-5, with 8 bases lining up with TRBD1. J gave up 10 bases and V 5 bases, and 10 bases lay outside the gene matches. CDR3 length: 14 residues. Looked up from germline, CDR1 is SGHVS and CDR2 is FQNEAQ.

V and J are TRBV5-1 and TRBJ2-1, with TRBD2 matching over 13 bases. This CDR3 region has 14 residues. Germline V gene lookup returns CDR1 SGHRS and CDR2 YFSETQ. Trimming removed 3 bases from V and 9 bases from J; junction bases left unmatched: 3. CDR3 sequence: CASSSTSGRREQFF. The CDR3 region has the DNA TGCGCCAGCAGCTCGACTAGCGGGAGGCGTGAGCAGTTCTTC.

The rearrangement uses TRBV7-8 and TRBJ2-1, with 7 bases aligning to TRBD1. Per the germline V gene, CDR1 is SGHVS and CDR2 is FQNEAQ. The CDR3 is 14 residues long. V was pared by 11 bases and J by 5 bases, with 12 bases of the junction left unmatched. The CDR3 region has the DNA TGTGCCCTAGCTTCCGGACAGGTAAACAATGAGCAGTTCTTC. It is translated as CALASGQVNNEQFF.